Listed here are 16 T cell receptor beta chains from one sample, sequenced in a study of blood T cell repertoires in COVID-19. Repertoires were generated with immunoSEQ multiplex PCR, while TCRdb's copy carries only in-frame clones and drops some. The table shows around 250,000 clones, with 82% occurring only once. Sequencing used peripheral blood. The receptor source for this set is a woman between 18 and 29 years old with acute or convalescent COVID-19.

The CDR3 sequence is CASSYRQEPNYGYTF. The CDR3 nucleotides read TGTGCCAGCAGTTACCGACAGGAACCTAACTATGGCTACACCTTC. V gene TRBV6-5 combines with J gene TRBJ1-2; D might be TRBD1 (6 bases). Germline V lookup: CDR1 MNHEY, CDR2 SVGAGI. This CDR3 is 15 amino acids long. Trimming left V 2 bases short and J 0 bases short, with 10 bases between.

This rearrangement joins TRBV19 to TRBJ2-3; 7 nucleotides match TRBD1. This CDR3 has 15 amino acids. From germline, CDR1 is LNHDA and CDR2 SQIVND (reference sequence). Trimming took 1 base from V and 1 from J; bases not matched to a gene: 2. CDR3 coding DNA: TGTGCCAGTAGTATAGGAGGGACAGGCACAGATACGCAGTATTTT. Protein product: CASSIGGTGTDTQYF.

The chain joins TRBV12-3 or TRBV12-4 to TRBJ2-1; 7 bases are a match to TRBD2. J gave up 8 bases and V 5 bases, and 6 bases lay outside the gene matches. CDR3 length: 13 amino acids. DNA for the CDR3: TGTGCCAGCAGTGCAGGACTAGTCCATGAGCAGTTCTTC. Translation gives CASSAGLVHEQFF.

The chain links TRBV6-6 to TRBJ2-1; TRBD2 aligns across 15 bases. Looked up from germline, CDR1 is MNHNY and CDR2 is SVGAGI (reference sequence). J lost 8 bases, V lost 2 bases, and 4 bases had no gene match. The CDR3 has 16 residues. The CDR3 DNA reads as TGTGCCAGCAGTTACCCAGGGACTAGCGGGAGGCATGAGCAGTTCTTC. Translated: CASSYPGTSGRHEQFF.

V usage is TRBV7-9 and J usage is TRBJ1-5, with 10 nucleotides matching TRBD1. The ends lost 4 bases at V and 5 bases at J; junction bases unmatched: 5. This CDR3 region has 15 residues. The germline V gene has CDR1 SEHNR and CDR2 FQNEAQ (reference sequence). This chain's CDR3 is CASSSVGQGDQPQHF. In DNA form, the CDR3 reads TGTGCCAGCAGCTCCGTAGGACAGGGGGATCAGCCCCAGCATTTT.

V and J are TRBV18 and TRBJ2-7; D might be TRBD2 (6 bases). Trimming removed 5 bases at V and 0 bases at J, with 23 bases between. Germline values: CDR1 KGHSH, CDR2 LQKENI. The CDR3 is made up of 18 amino acids. DNA for the CDR3: TGTGCCAGCTCAACTTCGGGACTCGGAGTCGGGTCCTCCTACGAGCAGTACTTC. Its translation is CASSTSGLGVGSSYEQYF.

This sequence joins TRBV5-8 and TRBJ1-1, with TRBD1 matching 9 bases. The CDR3 runs to 17 residues. The germline CDR1 and CDR2 sequences are SGHTS and YDEGEE. V lost 5 bases, J lost 4 bases, and 15 bases stayed unmatched. CDR3 in DNA: TGTGCCAGCAGGGGGGACAGGGCGGATGGGGAGATCACTGAAGCTTTCTTT. Its protein is CASRGDRADGEITEAFF.

The chain links TRBV5-5 to TRBJ1-4; TRBD1 might be the D (5 bases). CDR3 length: 14 residues. The V gene lost 4 bases and the J gene lost 5 bases, with 12 bases spanning the gap. Germline assignment: CDR1 SGHKS and CDR2 YYEKEE (reference sequence). The CDR3 sequence is CASSGGTLNEKLFF. In nucleotides, the CDR3 is TGTGCCAGCAGCGGCGGGACGCTAAATGAAAAACTGTTTTTT.

In this sample, this clone turned up once. The chain links TRBV15 to TRBJ2-7; the D gene is possibly TRBD1 (6 bases). Looked up from germline, CDR1 is LNHNV and CDR2 is YYDKDF (reference sequence). This CDR3 region has 14 residues. Deletions cut 0 bases from V and 3 bases from J, with 9 bases between. The DNA for the CDR3 is TGTGCCACCAGCAGAGAACAAGGGGGCTACGAGCAGTACTTC. Translated, it gives CATSREQGGYEQYF. The full variable domain, its missing parts supplied by reference TRBV15 and TRBJ2-7, is DAMVIQNPRYQVTQFGKPVTLSCSQTLNHNVMYWYQQKSSQAPKLLFHYYDKDFNNEADTPDNFQSRRPNTSFCFLDIRSPGLGDTAMYLCATSREQGGYEQYFGPGTRLTVT.

The chain has TRBV18 and TRBJ2-1; the match to TRBD1 covers 9 bases. CDR1 KGHSH and CDR2 LQKENI come from the germline V gene. This CDR3 comprises 15 residues. V gave up 3 bases and J gave up 3 bases; unmatched junction bases: 3. The DNA for the CDR3 is TGTGCCAGCTCACCCGGGGACAGGGACTACAATGAGCAGTTCTTC. It encodes CASSPGDRDYNEQFF.

Only one count was recorded for this clone. The chain is built from TRBV9 and TRBJ2-7; possibly TRBD2 for D (7 bases). Germline V gives CDR1 SGDLS, CDR2 YYNGEE. The CDR3 has 15 amino acids. V shed 0 bases and J shed 5 bases, with 15 bases lying between them. This chain's CDR3 is CASSVGGGSFDEQYF. CDR3 in DNA: TGTGCCAGCAGCGTAGGCGGGGGCAGCTTCGACGAGCAGTACTTC.

This clone was recorded a few times. The chain uses TRBV29-1 and TRBJ2-3; weak D call: TRBD1 (5 bases). The CDR3 runs 13 residues. Germline V lookup: CDR1 SQVTM, CDR2 ANQGSEA. The ends were cut back, 6 bases at V and 0 bases at J, with 10 bases in the middle. CDR3 residues: CSVDKISTDTQYF. In DNA, the CDR3 is TGCAGCGTGGACAAGATTAGCACAGATACGCAGTATTTT.

In DNA, the CDR3 is TGTGCCAGCAGTTACTGGCGGGGATATACTGAAGCTTTCTTT. This translates into CASSYWRGYTEAFF. V is TRBV6-5 and J is TRBJ1-1; D uncertain. V shed 1 base and J shed 5 bases, with 11 bases lying between them. The CDR3 length is 14 residues. Germline loops: CDR1 MNHEY, CDR2 SVGAGI.

This chain links TRBV2 with TRBJ2-7; D may be TRBD2 (6 bases). The V gene lost 7 bases and the J gene lost 0 bases, with 13 bases spanning the gap. Germline CDR1 SNHLY, CDR2 FYNNEI. The CDR3 extends over 14 amino acids. CDR3 coding DNA: TGTGCCAGCACCCCTCGGGGGTTCTCCTACGAGCAGTACTTC. This sequence encodes CASTPRGFSYEQYF.

The rearrangement joins TRBV28 to TRBJ2-1; D is unclear. The CDR3 has 12 residues. Germline V gene sequence: CDR1 MDHEN, CDR2 SYDVKM. V was pared by 6 bases and J by 9 bases, with 12 bases between. The CDR3 nucleotides read TGTGCCAGCAGATATACTGTCGGTGAGCAGTTCTTC. Its protein is CASRYTVGEQFF.

The chain links TRBV15 to TRBJ1-6; TRBD1 is a possible D gene (5 bases). Trimming took off 0 bases at V and 10 bases at J, with 13 bases between the two ends. Germline values: CDR1 LNHNV, CDR2 YYDKDF (reference sequence). There are 15 residues in the CDR3. The CDR3 DNA reads as TGTGCCACCAGCAGAGATCGGGGGGTTGGATCACCCCTCCACTTT. It translates to CATSRDRGVGSPLHF.